The clone carrying this T cell receptor beta chain is deemed medium-sized (0.01 to 0.1%). The germline V gene encodes CDR1 LNHDA and CDR2 SQIVND (reference sequence). Between the trimmed V and J ends, which lost 3 bases and 5 bases, there was a span of 19 bases. The CDR3 loop spans 16 amino acids. This sample is part of a study of CXCR3 chemokines and chemotherapy response in bladder cancer. TCRdb used MiXCR to reprocess the PCR reads, holding one entry per CDR3 protein. The repertoire holds 3,000 to 4,000 distinct CDR3 sequences, with roughly a quarter as singletons. This sequence was found in a human donor with bladder cancer that did not respond to neoadjuvant chemotherapy. The rearrangement links TRBV19 to TRBJ1-2, with no clear D. Sampling was done from a patient whose treatment included neoadjuvant chemotherapy. The CDR3, as DNA: TGTGCCAGTAGTATTACGGGTTCGCCAGTATCTTATGGCTACACCTTC. Its protein is CASSITGSPVSYGYTF.